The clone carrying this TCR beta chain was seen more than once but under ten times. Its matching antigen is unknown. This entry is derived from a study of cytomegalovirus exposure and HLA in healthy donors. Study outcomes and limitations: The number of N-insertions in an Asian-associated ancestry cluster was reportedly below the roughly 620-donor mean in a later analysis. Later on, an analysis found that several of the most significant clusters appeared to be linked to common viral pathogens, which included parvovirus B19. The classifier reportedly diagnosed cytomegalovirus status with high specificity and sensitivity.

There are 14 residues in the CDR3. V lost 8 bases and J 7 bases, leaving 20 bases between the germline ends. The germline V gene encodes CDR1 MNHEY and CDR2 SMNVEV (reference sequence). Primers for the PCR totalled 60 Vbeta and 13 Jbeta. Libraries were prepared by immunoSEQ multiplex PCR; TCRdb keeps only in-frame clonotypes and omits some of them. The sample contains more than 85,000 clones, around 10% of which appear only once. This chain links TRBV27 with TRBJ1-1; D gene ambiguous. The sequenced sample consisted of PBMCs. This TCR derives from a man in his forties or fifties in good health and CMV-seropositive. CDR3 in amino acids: CASSSQFSGIEAFF. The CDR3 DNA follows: TGTGCCAGCTCCAGTCAGTTCTCGGGGATTGAAGCTTTCTTT.